Below, 27 T cell receptor beta chains from the same sample are listed, as sequenced in a study of identical twins. TCRdb reanalysed the 5' RACE reads using MiXCR and keeps one entry per CDR3 protein. This sample has approximately 220,000 distinct CDR3 sequences; around 8% occur once, and the top ten carry 1.9%. These data are also associated with another study on yellow fever vaccine responses in identical twins.

The specimen sequenced was memory (CD45RO+) T cells sorted from blood. The receptor source for this set is a woman aged 18 to 35 in good health.

This clonotype has at least ten counts. V usage is TRBV6-5 and J usage is TRBJ2-3; 9 bases align to TRBD1. Germline V gene lookup returns CDR1 MNHEY and CDR2 SVGAGI. V lost 3 bases to trimming and J lost 3 bases; unmatched junction nucleotides: 4. The CDR3 extends over 15 amino acids. For the CDR3, the DNA is TGTGCCAGCAGTTATTACGGGACAGGGACAGATACGCAGTATTTT. This gives the protein CASSYYGTGTDTQYF.

The table lists this clonotype with a few counts. This chain connects TRBV5-1 to TRBJ1-4, with D possibly TRBD1 on 6 matching bases. Germline loops: CDR1 SGHRS, CDR2 YFSETQ. This CDR3 spans 13 amino acids. V shed 4 bases and J shed 4 bases, with 8 bases lying between them. The CDR3 coding sequence is TGCGCCAGCAGCCCACAGGGTAATGAAAAACTGTTTTTT. Residues: CASSPQGNEKLFF. The whole variable domain, filled in from reference TRBV5-1 and TRBJ1-4, reads KAGVTQTPRYLIKTRGQQVTLSCSPISGHRSVSWYQQTPGQGLQFLFEYFSETQRNKGNFPGRFSGRQFSNSRSEMNVSTLELGDSALYLCASSPQGNEKLFFGSGTQLSVL.

This clonotype was seen ten or more times. The chain is built from TRBV10-3 and TRBJ2-3; 7 nucleotides align to TRBD2. The CDR3 has 14 residues. Germline CDR1 ENHRY, CDR2 SYGVKD. V lost 0 bases to trimming and J lost 4 bases; unmatched junction nucleotides: 1. The CDR3 loop reads CAISESGGSDTQYF. CDR3 coding DNA: TGTGCCATCAGTGAGTCCGGGGGGTCAGATACGCAGTATTTT.

This clonotype has ten or more counts. This chain links TRBV5-1 with TRBJ2-1; TRBD1 agrees at 8 bases. CDR1 is SGHRS, CDR2 YFSETQ, per germline. V lost 4 bases to trimming and J lost 8 bases; unmatched junction nucleotides: 11. This CDR3 spans 15 amino acids. The CDR3 loop reads CASSVQGAISHEQFF. The CDR3 DNA is TGCGCCAGCAGCGTCCAGGGGGCTATTTCCCATGAGCAGTTCTTC.

This clonotype occurred many times. V usage is TRBV12-3 or TRBV12-4 and J usage is TRBJ2-6; 8 bases align to TRBD1. The CDR3 covers 15 residues. Germline trimming cut 5 bases from V and 8 bases from J; bases unmatched to any gene: 8. The CDR3 spells CASSITGGLPNVLTF. In DNA form, the CDR3 reads TGTGCCAGCAGTATAACAGGGGGACTGCCCAACGTCCTGACTTTC.

This clonotype was counted between two and nine times. The chain has TRBV5-6 and TRBJ1-1, with D hard to call. The V end was cut by 2 bases, the J end by 0 bases, with 5 bases between. The length of the CDR3 is 13 residues. Germline V lookup: CDR1 SGHDT, CDR2 YYEEEE. The chain's CDR3 is CASSFSMNTEAFF. CDR3 DNA sequence: TGTGCCAGCAGCTTCTCAATGAACACTGAAGCTTTCTTT.

The J gene is TRBJ2-3, the V gene TRBV4-1; D may be TRBD2 (5 bases). V was trimmed by 1 base and J by 14 bases, leaving 16 bases between them. Germline CDR1 MGHRA, CDR2 YSYEKL. CDR3 length: 13 residues. The DNA of the CDR3 is TGCGCCAGCAGCCAAGGCGGCGGGCTAACTCGGTATTTT. The encoded protein is CASSQGGGLTRYF.

In its sample, this clonotype was seen many times. This chain uses TRBV29-1 with TRBJ1-1; D is ambiguous. Germline V gene lookup returns CDR1 SQVTM and CDR2 ANQGSEA. V was trimmed by 1 base and J by 4 bases, leaving 13 bases between them. CDR3 length: 14 residues. As DNA, the CDR3 is TGCAGCGTTGAAGTAGGCGGGTGGGGCACTGAAGCTTTCTTT. Its translation: CSVEVGGWGTEAFF.

This chain connects TRBV7-9 to TRBJ2-4; D is unclear. The CDR3 extends over 14 amino acids. Germline CDR1 is SEHNR and CDR2 is FQNEAQ (reference sequence). Between the trimmed V and J ends, which lost 3 bases and 7 bases, there was a span of 13 bases. The CDR3 region is CASSFESIRNIQYF. The CDR3 DNA reads as TGTGCCAGCAGCTTTGAAAGCATACGGAACATTCAGTACTTC.

This clonotype occurred a few times. This chain connects TRBV11-2 to TRBJ1-1; D uncertain. The germline gives CDR1 SGHAT, CDR2 FQNNGV. This CDR3 spans 12 amino acids. The V gene lost 6 bases and the J gene lost 3 bases, with 8 bases spanning the gap. CDR3 coding DNA: TGTGCCAGCAGAGATCCCTACACTGAAGCTTTCTTT. Its translation is CASRDPYTEAFF.

This clonotype turned up a few times. This sequence joins TRBV4-1 and TRBJ2-3, with 9 bases lining up with TRBD2. The germline V gene has CDR1 MGHRA and CDR2 YSYEKL. V shed 1 base, J shed 0 bases, and the junction held 5 bases outside the gene matches. This CDR3 has 17 amino acids. The CDR3 region is CASSQGLAGISTDTQYF. In nucleotides, the CDR3 is TGCGCCAGCAGCCAAGGGCTAGCGGGGATCAGCACAGATACGCAGTATTTT.

This clonotype was recorded many times. The chain recombines TRBV6-5 with TRBJ1-1; D might be TRBD1 (5 bases). The CDR3 has 16 amino acids. Trimming shortened V by 0 bases and J by 4 bases, and 15 bases separated the two germline ends. Germline-derived CDR1 and CDR2 are MNHEY and SVGAGI. CDR3 in DNA: TGTGCCAGCAGTTACTCGACAAGGGGCGCGGGCACTGAAGCTTTCTTT. Amino acid sequence: CASSYSTRGAGTEAFF.

This clonotype was observed a handful of times. CDR3 DNA: TGTGCCAGCAGTCCATTAGCGACAGATACGCAGTATTTT. This codes for CASSPLATDTQYF. The rearrangement links TRBV2 to TRBJ2-3; tentative D call: TRBD2 (5 bases). V was trimmed by 5 bases and J by 3 bases, leaving 9 bases between them. Germline V lookup: CDR1 SNHLY, CDR2 FYNNEI. The CDR3 length is 13 residues. Using reference TRBV2 and TRBJ2-3 for the parts outside the CDR3, the full variable domain is EPEVTQTPSHQVTQMGQEVILRCVPISNHLYFYWYRQILGQKVEFLVSFYNNEISEKSEIFDDQFSVERPDGSNFTLKIRSTKLEDSAMYFCASSPLATDTQYFGPGTRLTVL.

This clonotype turned up a few times. The chain combines TRBV6-5 with TRBJ2-6; TRBD1 matches 8 bases. The junction had 8 bases not matched to a gene; V was cut back by 0 bases and J by 4 bases. The CDR3 runs to 18 residues. Germline CDR1 is MNHEY and CDR2 is SVGAGI. CDR3 region: CASSYSWTGWSGANVLTF. The CDR3 nucleotides read TGTGCCAGCAGTTACTCGTGGACAGGGTGGTCCGGGGCCAACGTCCTGACTTTC.

This clonotype was detected only a few times. V gene TRBV25-1 combines with J gene TRBJ2-1, with 9 bases matching TRBD2. With V trimmed by 0 bases and J by 6 bases, 6 bases remained unmatched. CDR1 is MGHDK and CDR2 is SYGVNS in the germline V gene. This CDR3 is built from 16 residues. For the CDR3, the DNA is TGTGCCAGCAGTGAATATAAGGCTAGCGGGACCAATGAGCAGTTCTTC. Its translation is CASSEYKASGTNEQFF. The full variable domain, with the rest looked up from reference TRBV25-1 and TRBJ2-1, is EADIYQTPRYLVIGTGKKITLECSQTMGHDKMYWYQQDPGMELHLIHYSYGVNSTEKGDLSSESTVSRIRTEHFPLTLESARPSHTSQYLCASSEYKASGTNEQFFGPGTRLTVL.

This clonotype showed up many times. V usage is TRBV7-2 and J usage is TRBJ2-5; the match to TRBD1 covers 7 bases. The V gene's germline CDR1 is SGHTA and CDR2 FQGNSA. CDR3 size: 16 residues. J was trimmed by 2 bases and V by 1 base; bases with no gene match: 7. CDR3 in DNA: TGTGCCAGCAGCTTAGGGGACAGAACCTTTCAAGAGACCCAGTACTTC. This sequence encodes CASSLGDRTFQETQYF.

The J gene is TRBJ1-1, the V gene TRBV19, with D possibly TRBD1 on 5 matching bases. This CDR3 region has 14 residues. Germline values: CDR1 LNHDA, CDR2 SQIVND (reference sequence). Deletions cut 3 bases from V and 4 bases from J, with 12 bases between. CDR3 amino acids: CASSIAGDGTEAFF. The CDR3 nucleotides are TGTGCCAGTAGTATTGCGGGGGACGGCACTGAAGCTTTCTTT.

This chain joins TRBV6-1 and TRBJ1-2; tentatively, D is TRBD1 (6 bases). The germline gives CDR1 MNHNS, CDR2 SASEGT. The CDR3 sequence is 15 residues long. V was clipped by 1 base and J by 4 bases, with 13 bases between them. The CDR3 region has the DNA TGTGCCAGCAGTGAAGGGGGGGCTAGGAGCTATGGCTACACCTTC. This sequence encodes CASSEGGARSYGYTF.

This clonotype was seen ten or more times. The chain employs TRBV7-3 and TRBJ2-6, with D possibly being TRBD1 (5 bases). Germline CDR1 is SGHTA and CDR2 is FQGTGA. CDR3 size: 14 residues. Deletions cut 1 base from V and 10 bases from J, with 11 bases between. The CDR3 is CASSLKPGLNVLTF. The CDR3 DNA sequence: TGTGCCAGCAGCTTAAAGCCAGGGCTAAACGTCCTGACTTTC.

This clonotype was counted ten times or more. This chain links TRBV4-3 with TRBJ2-3, with a tentative D call TRBD1 (6 bases). Trimming pared 1 base from V and 5 bases from J, leaving 10 bases between. The germline V gene encodes CDR1 LGHNA and CDR2 YSLEER. The CDR3 consists of 14 residues. CDR3 DNA sequence: TGCGCCAGCAGCCAAGCAGGGGTGGTAGATACGCAGTATTTT. Its translation: CASSQAGVVDTQYF.

A remark on this clonotype: A much more abundant neighbour one base away suggests this may be a read error. The chain combines TRBV20-1 with TRBJ2-5, with 11 bases matching TRBD1. CDR1 DFQATT and CDR2 SNEGSKA come from the germline V gene (reference sequence). V was clipped by 4 bases and J by 0 bases; unmatched bases: 7. The CDR3 contains 16 residues. CDR3 sequence reads: CSATTGTGGYQETQYF. CDR3 DNA: TGCAGTGCTACCACTGGGACAGGGGGTTACCAAGAGACCCAGTACTTC.

The rearrangement uses TRBV5-1 and TRBJ1-1; unclear D gene. The CDR3 totals 14 residues. Germline CDR1 is SGHRS and CDR2 is YFSETQ. The germline V and J ends were trimmed by 4 bases and 0 bases, with 10 bases remaining between them. The CDR3 loop reads CASSPLTVNTEAFF. CDR3 bases: TGCGCCAGCAGCCCCCTGACGGTGAACACTGAAGCTTTCTTT. The full variable domain, its missing parts supplied by reference TRBV5-1 and TRBJ1-1, is KAGVTQTPRYLIKTRGQQVTLSCSPISGHRSVSWYQQTPGQGLQFLFEYFSETQRNKGNFPGRFSGRQFSNSRSEMNVSTLELGDSALYLCASSPLTVNTEAFFGQGTRLTVV.

This clonotype was seen more than once but under ten times. This chain uses TRBV28 with TRBJ2-1, with a possible D match to TRBD1 (5 bases). Trimming took off 6 bases at V and 7 bases at J, with 10 bases between the two ends. CDR3 size: 12 residues. Germline loops: CDR1 MDHEN, CDR2 SYDVKM. CDR3 DNA: TGTGCCAGCAGCCTCAACAGGAATGAGCAGTTCTTC. Its protein product is CASSLNRNEQFF.

This clonotype was counted at least ten times. CDR3 sequence (DNA): TGTGCCAGCAGTCCGGACACCTACGAGCAGTACTTC. It codes for CASSPDTYEQYF. This chain connects TRBV7-2 to TRBJ2-7; D may be TRBD1 (5 bases). The V end lost 6 bases, the J end lost 2 bases, and 8 bases lay between the germline ends. This CDR3 comprises 12 residues. CDR1 is SGHTA, CDR2 FQGNSA, per germline.

In this sample, this clonotype turned up a few times. This rearrangement joins TRBV12-5 to TRBJ2-1; 9 bases map to TRBD2. With 2 bases clipped from V and 6 bases from J, the junction kept 5 bases outside the gene matches. The CDR3 is 15 amino acids. Looked up from germline, CDR1 is LGHNT and CDR2 is FRNRAP. The CDR3 region is CASGLWLAGINEQFF. The DNA for the CDR3 is TGTGCTAGTGGTTTGTGGCTAGCGGGAATCAATGAGCAGTTCTTC.

Only a few counts were recorded for this clonotype. This chain links TRBV5-1 with TRBJ1-6; the D gene is possibly TRBD1 (5 bases). The CDR3 length is 15 residues. V was clipped by 4 bases and J by 5 bases, with 13 bases between them. From germline, CDR1 is SGHRS and CDR2 YFSETQ. DNA for the CDR3: TGCGCCAGCAGCCACGGGACGGGGGATAATTCACCCCTCCACTTT. This sequence encodes CASSHGTGDNSPLHF.

The V call is TRBV11-2, the J call TRBJ2-5; 7 positions match TRBD1. With 2 bases clipped from V and 3 bases from J, the junction kept 3 bases outside the gene matches. This CDR3 is built from 14 residues. Germline V gene sequence: CDR1 SGHAT, CDR2 FQNNGV. In nucleotides, the CDR3 is TGTGCCAGCAGCTTAATAACAGGGGAAGAGACCCAGTACTTC. Encoded protein: CASSLITGEETQYF.